This T cell receptor (beta chain) was captured by sequencing in a study of OX40 agonist ivuxolimab in advanced cancers. Only in-frame clones appear in the TCRdb table, and some are missing; sequencing was by immunoSEQ multiplex PCR. The sample consists of more than 70,000 clones, around 86% of them appearing once. The CDR3 totals 14 residues. CDR1 MNHEY and CDR2 SVGAGI come from the germline V gene. V was clipped by 7 bases and J by 7 bases, with 16 bases between them. The receptor was derived from an adult with an advanced solid tumor such as melanoma, head and neck, liver or kidney cancer. The chain uses TRBV6-5 and TRBJ2-2; D may be TRBD2 (5 bases). The starting material was CD4+ or CD8+ T cells sorted from blood, obtained in a trial of the OX40 agonist ivuxolimab. The CDR3 DNA follows: TGTGCCAGCACCGAGGGCCTGCGAGTCGGGGAGCTGTTTTTT. It is translated as CASTEGLRVGELFF.